This T cell receptor (beta chain) emerged from a study of shared clonotypes between healthy human individuals. The authors distributed each subset's genomic DNA evenly over several immunoSEQ plates. Assay: immunoSEQ multiplex PCR; the TCRdb copy retains only in-frame clones and omits some. The sample records 2,500,000 or so clones, just under 95% being singletons. The CDR3 sequence is 13 residues long. V gave up 5 bases and J gave up 3 bases, with 10 bases separating them. Germline V gives CDR1 MRHNA, CDR2 SNTAGT. The TCR originated in a man between 18 and 29 years old in good health. Some clones in this sample may be carry-over from other donors' samples. The sequenced sample consisted of naive CD4+ T cells from PBMCs. Indicated subset: CD45RA+ positively selected. The chain uses TRBV6-4 and TRBJ1-1; D remains ambiguous. The CDR3: CASSYAEDTEAFF. Here the CDR3 DNA reads TGTGCCAGCAGTTACGCGGAGGACACTGAAGCTTTCTTT.